These 2 T cell receptor beta chains were sequenced from one sample in a study of blood T cell repertoires in COVID-19. Sequencing used immunoSEQ multiplex PCR; TCRdb keeps in-frame clones, though not all of them. Of about 270,000 clones listed, more than 75% are singletons. Sequencing used PBMCs or T cells enriched from blood (not recorded which). The receptors were sampled from a woman in her thirties or forties with acute COVID-19.

V usage is TRBV6-6 and J usage is TRBJ1-3, with 7 bases aligning to TRBD1. The CDR3 runs 16 residues. Germline CDR1 MNHNY, CDR2 SVGAGI (reference sequence). Losses at the gene ends were 6 bases for V and 1 base for J; bases not matched to a gene: 9. CDR3 sequence reads: CASRGQGEASGNTIYF. The CDR3 coding sequence is TGTGCCAGCAGAGGGCAGGGGGAAGCTTCTGGAAACACCATATATTTT.

The rearrangement uses TRBV7-8 and TRBJ1-5, with 7 positions matching TRBD1. This CDR3 has 15 residues. J gave up 4 bases and V 2 bases, and 5 bases lay outside the gene matches. Germline assignment: CDR1 SGHVS and CDR2 FQNEAQ. The CDR3 loop is CASSLLAGGNQPQHF. As DNA, the CDR3 is TGTGCCAGCAGCTTATTGGCAGGGGGGAATCAGCCCCAGCATTTT.